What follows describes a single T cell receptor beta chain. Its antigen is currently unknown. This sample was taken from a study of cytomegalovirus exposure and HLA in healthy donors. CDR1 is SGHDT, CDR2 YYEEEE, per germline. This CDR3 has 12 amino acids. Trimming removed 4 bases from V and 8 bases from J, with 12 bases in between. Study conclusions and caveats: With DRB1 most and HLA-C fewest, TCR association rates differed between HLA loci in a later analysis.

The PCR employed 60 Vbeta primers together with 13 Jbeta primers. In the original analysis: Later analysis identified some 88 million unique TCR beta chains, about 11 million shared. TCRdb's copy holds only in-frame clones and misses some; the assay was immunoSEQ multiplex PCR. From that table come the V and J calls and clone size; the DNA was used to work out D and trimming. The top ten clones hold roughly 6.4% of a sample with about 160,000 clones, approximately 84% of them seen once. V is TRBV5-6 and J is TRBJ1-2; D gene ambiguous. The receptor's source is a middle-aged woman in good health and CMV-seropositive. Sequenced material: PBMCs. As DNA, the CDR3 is TGTGCCAGCAGCGTGGACGCGGGCGGCTACACCTTC. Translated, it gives CASSVDAGGYTF.